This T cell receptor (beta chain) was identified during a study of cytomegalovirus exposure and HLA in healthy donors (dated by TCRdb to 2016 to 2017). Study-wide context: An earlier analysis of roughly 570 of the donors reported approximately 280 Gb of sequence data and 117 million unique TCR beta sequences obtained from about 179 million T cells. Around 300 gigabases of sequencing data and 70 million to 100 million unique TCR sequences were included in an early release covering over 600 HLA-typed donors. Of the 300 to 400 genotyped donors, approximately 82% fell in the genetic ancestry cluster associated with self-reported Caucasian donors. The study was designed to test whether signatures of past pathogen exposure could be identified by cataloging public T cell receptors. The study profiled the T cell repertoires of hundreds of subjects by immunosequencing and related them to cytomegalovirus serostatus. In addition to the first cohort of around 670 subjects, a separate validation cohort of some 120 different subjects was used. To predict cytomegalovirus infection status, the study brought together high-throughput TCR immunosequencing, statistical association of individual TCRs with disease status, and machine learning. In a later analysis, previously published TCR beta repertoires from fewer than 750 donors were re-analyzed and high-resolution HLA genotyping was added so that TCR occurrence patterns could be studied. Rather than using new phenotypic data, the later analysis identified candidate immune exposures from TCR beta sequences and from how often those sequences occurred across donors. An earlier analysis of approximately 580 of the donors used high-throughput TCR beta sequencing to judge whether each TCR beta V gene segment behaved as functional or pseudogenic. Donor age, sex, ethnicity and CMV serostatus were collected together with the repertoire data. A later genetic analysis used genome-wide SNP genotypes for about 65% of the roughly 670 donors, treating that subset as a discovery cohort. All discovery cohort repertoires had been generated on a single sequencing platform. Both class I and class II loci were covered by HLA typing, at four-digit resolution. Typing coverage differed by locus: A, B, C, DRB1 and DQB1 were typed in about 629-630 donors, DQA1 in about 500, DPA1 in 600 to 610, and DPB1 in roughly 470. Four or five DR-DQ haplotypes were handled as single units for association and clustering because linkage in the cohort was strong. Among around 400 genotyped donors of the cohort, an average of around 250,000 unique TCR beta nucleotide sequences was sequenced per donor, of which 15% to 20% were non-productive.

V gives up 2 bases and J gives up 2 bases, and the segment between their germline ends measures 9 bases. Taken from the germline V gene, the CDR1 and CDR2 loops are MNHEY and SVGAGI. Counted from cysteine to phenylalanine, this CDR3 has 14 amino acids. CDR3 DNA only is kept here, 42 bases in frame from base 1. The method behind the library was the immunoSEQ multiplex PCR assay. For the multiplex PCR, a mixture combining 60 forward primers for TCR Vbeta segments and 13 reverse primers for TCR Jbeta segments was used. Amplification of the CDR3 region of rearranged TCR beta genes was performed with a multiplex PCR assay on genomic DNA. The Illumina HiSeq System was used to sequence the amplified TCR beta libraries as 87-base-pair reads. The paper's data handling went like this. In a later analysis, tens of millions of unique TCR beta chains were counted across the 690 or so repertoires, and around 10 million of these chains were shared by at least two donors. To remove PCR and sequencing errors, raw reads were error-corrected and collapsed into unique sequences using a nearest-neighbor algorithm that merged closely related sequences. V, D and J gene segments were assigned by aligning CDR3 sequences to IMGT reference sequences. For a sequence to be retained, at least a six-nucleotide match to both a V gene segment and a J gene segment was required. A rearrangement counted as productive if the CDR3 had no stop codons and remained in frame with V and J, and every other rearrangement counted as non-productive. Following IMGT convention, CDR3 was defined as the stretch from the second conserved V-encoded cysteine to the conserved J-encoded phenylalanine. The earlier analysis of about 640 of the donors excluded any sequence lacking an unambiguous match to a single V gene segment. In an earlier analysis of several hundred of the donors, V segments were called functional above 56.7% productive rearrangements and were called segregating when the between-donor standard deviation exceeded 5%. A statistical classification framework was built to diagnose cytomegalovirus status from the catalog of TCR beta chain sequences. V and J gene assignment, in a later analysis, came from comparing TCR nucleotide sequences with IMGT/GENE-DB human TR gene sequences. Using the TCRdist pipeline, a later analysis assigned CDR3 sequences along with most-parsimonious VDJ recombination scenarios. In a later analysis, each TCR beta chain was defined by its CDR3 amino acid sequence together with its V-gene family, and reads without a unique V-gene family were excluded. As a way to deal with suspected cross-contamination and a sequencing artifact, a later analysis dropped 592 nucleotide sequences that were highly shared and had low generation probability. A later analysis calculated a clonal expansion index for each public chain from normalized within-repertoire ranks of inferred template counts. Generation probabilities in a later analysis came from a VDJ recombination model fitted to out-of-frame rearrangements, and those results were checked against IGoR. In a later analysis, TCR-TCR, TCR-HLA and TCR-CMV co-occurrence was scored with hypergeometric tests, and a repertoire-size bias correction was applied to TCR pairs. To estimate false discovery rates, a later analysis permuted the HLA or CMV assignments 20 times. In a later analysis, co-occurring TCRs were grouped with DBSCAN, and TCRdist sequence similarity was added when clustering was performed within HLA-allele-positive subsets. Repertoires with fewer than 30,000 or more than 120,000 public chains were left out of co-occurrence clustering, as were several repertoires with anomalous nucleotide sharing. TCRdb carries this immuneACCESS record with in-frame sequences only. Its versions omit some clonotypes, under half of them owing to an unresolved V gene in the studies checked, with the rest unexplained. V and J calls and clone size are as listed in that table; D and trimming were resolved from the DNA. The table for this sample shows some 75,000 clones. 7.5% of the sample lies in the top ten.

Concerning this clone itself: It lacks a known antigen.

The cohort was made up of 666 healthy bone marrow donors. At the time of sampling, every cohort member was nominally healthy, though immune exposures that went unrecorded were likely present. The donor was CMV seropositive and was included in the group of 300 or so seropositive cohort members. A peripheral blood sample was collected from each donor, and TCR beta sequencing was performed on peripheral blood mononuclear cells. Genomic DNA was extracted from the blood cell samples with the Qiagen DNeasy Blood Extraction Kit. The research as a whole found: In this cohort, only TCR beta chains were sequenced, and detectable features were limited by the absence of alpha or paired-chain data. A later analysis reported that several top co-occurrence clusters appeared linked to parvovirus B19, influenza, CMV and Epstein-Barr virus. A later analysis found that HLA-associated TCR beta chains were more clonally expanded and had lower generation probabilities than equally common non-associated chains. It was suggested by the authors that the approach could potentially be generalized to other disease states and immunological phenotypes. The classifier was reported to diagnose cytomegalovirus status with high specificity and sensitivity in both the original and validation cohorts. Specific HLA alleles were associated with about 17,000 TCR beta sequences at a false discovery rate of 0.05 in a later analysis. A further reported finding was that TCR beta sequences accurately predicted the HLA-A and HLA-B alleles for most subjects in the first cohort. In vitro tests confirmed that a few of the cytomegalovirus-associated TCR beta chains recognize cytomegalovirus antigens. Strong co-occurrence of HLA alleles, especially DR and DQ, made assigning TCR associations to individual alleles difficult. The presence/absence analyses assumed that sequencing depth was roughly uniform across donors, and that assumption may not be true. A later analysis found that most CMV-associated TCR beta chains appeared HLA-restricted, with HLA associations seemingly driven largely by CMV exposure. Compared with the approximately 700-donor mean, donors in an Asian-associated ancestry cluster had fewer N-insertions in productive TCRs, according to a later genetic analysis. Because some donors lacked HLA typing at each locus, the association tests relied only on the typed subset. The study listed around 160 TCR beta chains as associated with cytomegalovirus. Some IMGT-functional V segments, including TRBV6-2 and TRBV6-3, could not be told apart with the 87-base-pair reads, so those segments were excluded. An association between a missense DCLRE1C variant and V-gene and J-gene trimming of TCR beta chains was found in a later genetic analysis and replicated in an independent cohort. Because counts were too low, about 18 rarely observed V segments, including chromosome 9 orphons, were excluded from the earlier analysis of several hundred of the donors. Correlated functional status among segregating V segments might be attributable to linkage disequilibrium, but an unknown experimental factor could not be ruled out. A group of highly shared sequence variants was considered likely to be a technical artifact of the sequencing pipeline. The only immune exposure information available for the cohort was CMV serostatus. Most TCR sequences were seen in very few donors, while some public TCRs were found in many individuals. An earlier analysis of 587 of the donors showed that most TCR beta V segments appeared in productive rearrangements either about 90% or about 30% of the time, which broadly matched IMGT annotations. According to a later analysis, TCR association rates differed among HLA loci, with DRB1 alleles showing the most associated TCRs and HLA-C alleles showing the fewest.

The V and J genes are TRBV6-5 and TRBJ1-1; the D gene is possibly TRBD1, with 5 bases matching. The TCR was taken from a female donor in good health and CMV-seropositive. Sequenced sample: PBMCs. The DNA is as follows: TGTGCCAGCAGTTACGACAGCGTTAACACTGAAGCTTTCTTT. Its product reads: CASSYDSVNTEAFF.